This T cell receptor beta chain was retrieved from a study of T cells in Graves' hyperthyroidism and ophthalmopathy. Findings of the study overall: Ophthalmopathy stood apart from stable hyperthyroidism in a 13 V-J model. The model foresaw ophthalmopathy a median approximately 6.3 months prior to onset.

This clonotype was counted only a few times. The antigen is undetermined. Germline CDR1 LGHDT, CDR2 YNNKEL (reference sequence). The J segment lost 8 bases and the V segment lost 1 base, leaving 10 bases of the junction unmatched. The CDR3 sequence is 18 residues long. RNA transcripts served as the template for amplifying TCR beta CDR3 regions. During a first-round RT-PCR of the TCR CDR3, the HTBI primer set was used. TCRdb re-analysed the multiplex PCR reads in MiXCR, keeping a single row per CDR3 protein. The sample contains under 350,000 distinct CDR3 sequences, over 15% of which appear only once. Sequenced input: blood. The receptor comes from a woman aged 55-69 years with Graves' ophthalmopathy. The chain combines TRBV3-1 with TRBJ1-6; TRBD1 matches 11 bases. The CDR3 spells CASSQVGPRDRGDSPLHF. The CDR3 DNA sequence: TGTGCCAGCAGCCAAGTGGGCCCCCGGGACAGGGGGGATTCACCCCTCCACTTT.